This TCR beta chain was identified during a study of technical replicates of blood from several donors. The data were produced by immunoSEQ multiplex PCR, yet TCRdb's version contains in-frame clones alone and is incomplete. The sample has about 88,000 clones; around 94% are singletons. This CDR3 is 16 amino acids long. Germline trimming cut 3 bases from V and 4 bases from J; bases unmatched to any gene: 10. Germline V gives CDR1 KGHSH, CDR2 LQKENI. The J gene is TRBJ1-2, the V gene TRBV18; 8 positions match TRBD1. Sequences were obtained from T cells isolated from PBMCs. The sequence was collected from a human donor in good health. The CDR3 nucleotides read TGTGCCAGCTCACCTAACGGGGCAGGGGGCGGCTATGGCTACACCTTC. Translation gives CASSPNGAGGGYGYTF.